A selection of T cell receptor beta chains follows, all from one sample in a study of beta chain features in type 1 diabetes. Only in-frame clones appear in the TCRdb table, and some are missing; sequencing was by immunoSEQ multiplex PCR. The sample consists of just over 600,000 clones, roughly 15% of them appearing once. The sequencing input was naive CD4+ T cells from blood. The receptors stem from a man younger than 35 in good health. Both conserved end residues are part of each CDR3. D genes are given only for firm matches. Clone size is stated in some rows and not others, as once, few, many or a class when expanded.

DNA: TGTGCCACCAGCAGGGAGGGACTAGCCTTTTACGAGCAGTACTTC; CDR3: CATSREGLAFYEQYF; D: TRBD2; J: TRBJ2-7; size: .; V: TRBV15
DNA: TGTGCCAGCAACCCCAGACGGGGGCAACAAGAGACCCAGTACTTC; CDR3: CASNPRRGQQETQYF; D: .; J: TRBJ2-5; size: few; V: TRBV28
DNA: TGTGCCAGCAGTCCTCGACTAGCGGGAAAATATGAGCAGTTCTTC; CDR3: CASSPRLAGKYEQFF; D: TRBD2; J: TRBJ2-1; size: few; V: TRBV28
DNA: TGCGCCAGCAGCTTAAAGGATTCAAGGCAGGGAGGGAGAGGGACTGAAGCTTTCTTT; CDR3: CASSLKDSRQGGRGTEAFF; D: .; J: TRBJ1-1; size: few; V: TRBV5-1
DNA: TGCGCCAGCAGCTTGGCGGGACTACAACGCTCCTACGAGCAGTACTTC; CDR3: CASSLAGLQRSYEQYF; D: TRBD2; J: TRBJ2-7; size: few; V: TRBV5-1
DNA: TGTGCCAGCAGCCCCGATAGCAATCAGCCCCAGCATTTT; CDR3: CASSPDSNQPQHF; D: .; J: TRBJ1-5; size: .; V: TRBV7-9
DNA: TGTGCCAGCAGCCCCGGGACTAGCGGGGCGTACGAGCAGTACTTC; CDR3: CASSPGTSGAYEQYF; D: TRBD2; J: TRBJ2-7; size: .; V: TRBV7-2
DNA: TGCAGCGTTCGCCTAGCGGGGAGGGACACCGGGGAGCTGTTTTTT; CDR3: CSVRLAGRDTGELFF; D: TRBD2; J: TRBJ2-2; size: few; V: TRBV29-1
DNA: TGTGCCAGCAGCAAAGTTGACAGGGAAGTCAACGAGCAGTACTTC; CDR3: CASSKVDREVNEQYF; D: .; J: TRBJ2-7; size: few; V: TRBV21-1
DNA: TGTGCCACCAGCAGAGGCCTTGTCCGGGTGGGTAAAAACATTCAGTACTTC; CDR3: CATSRGLVRVGKNIQYF; D: .; J: TRBJ2-4; size: few; V: TRBV15
DNA: TGTGCCAGCAGCTTTAACGCGCGGCCCACAGATACGCAGTATTTT; CDR3: CASSFNARPTDTQYF; D: .; J: TRBJ2-3; size: few; V: TRBV11-1
DNA: TGTGCCAGCACCTTACGGGAGGGCGAGCAGTACTTC; CDR3: CASTLREGEQYF; D: TRBD2; J: TRBJ2-7; size: few; V: TRBV5-4
DNA: TGTGCCTGGAGTTGGAGTCGGGTCAGTCGGACCTATGGCTACACCTTC; CDR3: CAWSWSRVSRTYGYTF; D: .; J: TRBJ1-2; size: few; V: TRBV30
DNA: TGCGCCAGCAGCCCCTTGAGAGGATCCTACGAGCAGTACTTC; CDR3: CASSPLRGSYEQYF; D: .; J: TRBJ2-7; size: .; V: TRBV4-3
DNA: TGTGCCAGCAGCATACCCCTAGGGCGAGGGGGAGAGACCCAGTACTTC; CDR3: CASSIPLGRGGETQYF; D: .; J: TRBJ2-5; size: few; V: TRBV7-2
DNA: TGTGCCAGCAGCGTCGGACTAGCGGGGGGTCAAGAGACCCAGTACTTC; CDR3: CASSVGLAGGQETQYF; D: TRBD2; J: TRBJ2-5; size: .; V: TRBV5-4
DNA: TGTGCCAGCAGCGTAGAGGAGAACTATGGCTACACCTTC; CDR3: CASSVEENYGYTF; D: .; J: TRBJ1-2; size: .; V: TRBV6-1
DNA: TGTGCCAGCAGCGTAGCGGGGACAGACTACAATGAGCAGTTCTTC; CDR3: CASSVAGTDYNEQFF; D: TRBD1; J: TRBJ2-1; size: few; V: TRBV9
DNA: TGTGCCAGCAGCCCGTCCTCCCTCGGAAACACCATATATTTT; CDR3: CASSPSSLGNTIYF; D: .; J: TRBJ1-3; size: few; V: TRBV7-9
DNA: TGTGCCATCGGGTCTAGCGGGTTTCGCACAGATACGCAGTATTTT; CDR3: CAIGSSGFRTDTQYF; D: TRBD2; J: TRBJ2-3; size: few; V: TRBV10-3
DNA: TGTGCCAGCAGCCAGGACTCCATGACTAGCGGGGTCTCCTACGAGCAGTACTTC; CDR3: CASSQDSMTSGVSYEQYF; D: TRBD2; J: TRBJ2-7; size: few; V: TRBV4-2
DNA: TGTGCCAGCAGCCACCTACAAGAGACCCAGTACTTC; CDR3: CASSHLQETQYF; D: .; J: TRBJ2-5; size: .; V: TRBV14
DNA: TGCGCCAGCTCGGAGACACTGAACACTGAAGCTTTCTTT; CDR3: CASSETLNTEAFF; D: .; J: TRBJ1-1; size: few; V: TRBV5-1
DNA: TGTGCCAGCAGCCCGTCAGGGATAAACATTCAGTACTTC; CDR3: CASSPSGINIQYF; D: .; J: TRBJ2-4; size: .; V: TRBV7-9
DNA: TGCGCCAGCAGCCGCCGGACAGGCAATCAGCCCCAGCATTTT; CDR3: CASSRRTGNQPQHF; D: .; J: TRBJ1-5; size: .; V: TRBV4-3
DNA: TGTGCCAGCAGCTTGGACCTGGGGGGTTACTATGGCTACACCTTC; CDR3: CASSLDLGGYYGYTF; D: .; J: TRBJ1-2; size: few; V: TRBV7-2
DNA: TGTGCCAGCAGCCCCGGGACAGGGGGCTACAATGAGCAGTTCTTC; CDR3: CASSPGTGGYNEQFF; D: TRBD1; J: TRBJ2-1; size: .; V: TRBV9
DNA: TGCGCCAGCAGCCAAGGGGGGTCGCGGGAGACCCAGTACTTC; CDR3: CASSQGGSRETQYF; D: .; J: TRBJ2-5; size: few; V: TRBV4-3
DNA: TGTGCCAGCACCTTGGGGGGATCAAGTAATGAAAAACTGTTTTTT; CDR3: CASTLGGSSNEKLFF; D: .; J: TRBJ1-4; size: few; V: TRBV7-9
DNA: TGTGCCAGCAGCCATAGCGGGAGCTCAGATACGCAGTATTTT; CDR3: CASSHSGSSDTQYF; D: TRBD2; J: TRBJ2-3; size: few; V: TRBV4-2
DNA: TGTGCCAGCCGGACAGGGGGTTTCTACGAGCAGTACTTC; CDR3: CASRTGGFYEQYF; D: TRBD1; J: TRBJ2-7; size: .; V: TRBV28
DNA: TGTGCCAGCAGTGGGCTCATCCTCTCTGGGGCCAACGTCCTGACTTTC; CDR3: CASSGLILSGANVLTF; D: .; J: TRBJ2-6; size: .; V: TRBV25-1
DNA: TGTGCCAGCAGGAGCCTCGGGGGGGCGGGAGAGACCCAGTACTTC; CDR3: CASRSLGGAGETQYF; D: TRBD2; J: TRBJ2-5; size: few; V: TRBV27
DNA: TGTGCCAGCAGCCAGAAATCAGGGGGCGCGAGCTCCTACGAGCAGTACTTC; CDR3: CASSQKSGGASSYEQYF; D: TRBD1; J: TRBJ2-7; size: .; V: TRBV7-9
DNA: TGTGCCAGCGGGGCGGGAACTGAAGCTTTCTTT; CDR3: CASGAGTEAFF; D: .; J: TRBJ1-1; size: few; V: TRBV5-4
DNA: TGTGCCAGCAGCTCTAGACGGGATACCTACGAGCAGTACTTC; CDR3: CASSSRRDTYEQYF; D: .; J: TRBJ2-7; size: .; V: TRBV5-4
DNA: TGCGCCAGCAGCTTGCAACTAGCAGAGTACAATGAGCAGTTCTTC; CDR3: CASSLQLAEYNEQFF; D: .; J: TRBJ2-1; size: few; V: TRBV5-1
DNA: TGTGCCAGCAACTGGGGACAGTCCGGTTTAGTCTATGGCTACACCTTC; CDR3: CASNWGQSGLVYGYTF; D: TRBD1; J: TRBJ1-2; size: few; V: TRBV2
DNA: TGTGCCAGCACCGCCCAGGGCCGAGAGACCCAGTACTTC; CDR3: CASTAQGRETQYF; D: .; J: TRBJ2-5; size: .; V: TRBV2
DNA: TGTGCCAGCAGTGCAGGGGGCAGTGGCTACAATGAGCAGTTCTTC; CDR3: CASSAGGSGYNEQFF; D: TRBD1; J: TRBJ2-1; size: few; V: TRBV2
DNA: TGTGCCAGCAGCTTGAGGTCCGCGGGGGGGCGTGAGACCCAGTACTTC; CDR3: CASSLRSAGGRETQYF; D: TRBD2; J: TRBJ2-5; size: .; V: TRBV5-4
DNA: TGCAGCGTCGCCCGAGGGGATGAGCAGTTCTTC; CDR3: CSVARGDEQFF; D: .; J: TRBJ2-1; size: few; V: TRBV29-1
DNA: TGTGCCAGCAGCTCCCGGACCCCAAGCAATGAGCAGTTCTTC; CDR3: CASSSRTPSNEQFF; D: .; J: TRBJ2-1; size: few; V: TRBV9
DNA: TGTGCCATCACCACAGGGTCCCAAGAGACCCAGTACTTC; CDR3: CAITTGSQETQYF; D: .; J: TRBJ2-5; size: .; V: TRBV10-3
DNA: TGTGCCAGCAGTCCGTCGACTAGCAGAAACACCGGGGAGCTGTTTTTT; CDR3: CASSPSTSRNTGELFF; D: TRBD2; J: TRBJ2-2; size: .; V: TRBV27
DNA: TGTGCCAGCAGTGTACAGGGTGATTATGGCTACACCTTC; CDR3: CASSVQGDYGYTF; D: .; J: TRBJ1-2; size: .; V: TRBV2
DNA: TGTGCCAGCAGCTTAACGCGCCAAGAGACCCAGTACTTC; CDR3: CASSLTRQETQYF; D: .; J: TRBJ2-5; size: few; V: TRBV7-3
DNA: TGTGCCAGCAGCTTAGATCAACAGGCAGTGAAAGCTTTCTTT; CDR3: CASSLDQQAVKAFF; D: .; J: TRBJ1-1; size: .; V: TRBV7-2
DNA: TGCGCCAGCAGCTTAGGGCGAGCGCTCCTCGATGAAGCTTTCTTT; CDR3: CASSLGRALLDEAFF; D: .; J: TRBJ1-1; size: .; V: TRBV5-1
DNA: TGTGCCAGCAGATACGGGGAGCGGTACGAGCAGTACTTC; CDR3: CASRYGERYEQYF; D: .; J: TRBJ2-7; size: .; V: TRBV27
DNA: TGTGCCAGCAGCCCATGGACAGGGGGCAACACTGAAGCTTTCTTT; CDR3: CASSPWTGGNTEAFF; D: TRBD1; J: TRBJ1-1; size: few; V: TRBV7-2
DNA: TGCGCCAGCAGCATCCAGACTAGCGGGGGTACCAAAAACATTCAGTACTTC; CDR3: CASSIQTSGGTKNIQYF; D: TRBD2; J: TRBJ2-4; size: few; V: TRBV5-1
DNA: TGTGCCAGCAGCCCGGGACCCGGGCGTGGCTACACCTTC; CDR3: CASSPGPGRGYTF; D: .; J: TRBJ1-2; size: .; V: TRBV9
DNA: TGTGCCAGCAGTGAAGGTGGGGTTAAAGAGACCCAGTACTTC; CDR3: CASSEGGVKETQYF; D: .; J: TRBJ2-5; size: few; V: TRBV25-1
DNA: TGCGCCAGCAGTCCGTTCGGAAATGAGCAGTTCTTC; CDR3: CASSPFGNEQFF; D: .; J: TRBJ2-1; size: .; V: TRBV23-1
DNA: TGCGCCAGCAGCTTGGTAGGCTCTGGGGCCAACGTCCTGACTTTC; CDR3: CASSLVGSGANVLTF; D: .; J: TRBJ2-6; size: few; V: TRBV5-1
DNA: TGTGCCAGCTCGAAGGCGGCAGGGGGCTGGCCTAACTATGGCTACACCTTC; CDR3: CASSKAAGGWPNYGYTF; D: TRBD1; J: TRBJ1-2; size: few; V: TRBV18
DNA: TGCGCCAGCAGCCAAGAATCAGGAATCTACGAGCAGTACTTC; CDR3: CASSQESGIYEQYF; D: .; J: TRBJ2-7; size: few; V: TRBV4-3
DNA: TGTGCCAGCACCCTAGGGGCCGGGCAAAACATTCAGTACTTC; CDR3: CASTLGAGQNIQYF; D: .; J: TRBJ2-4; size: few; V: TRBV25-1
DNA: TGTGCCAGCAGCCAGACCGGAGGAGGCACCGGGGAGCTGTTTTTT; CDR3: CASSQTGGGTGELFF; D: .; J: TRBJ2-2; size: .; V: TRBV14